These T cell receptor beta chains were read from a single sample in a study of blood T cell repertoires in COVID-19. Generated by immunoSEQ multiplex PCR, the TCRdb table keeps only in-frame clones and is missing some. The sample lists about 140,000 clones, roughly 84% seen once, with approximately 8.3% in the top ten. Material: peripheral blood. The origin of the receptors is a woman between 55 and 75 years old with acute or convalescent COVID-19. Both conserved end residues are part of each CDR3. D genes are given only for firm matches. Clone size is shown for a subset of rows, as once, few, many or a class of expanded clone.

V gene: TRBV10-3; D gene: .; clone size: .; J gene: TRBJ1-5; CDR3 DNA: TGTGCCATCAGTGAGTACCAGGGGAGCAATCAGCCCCAGCATTTT; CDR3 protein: CAISEYQGSNQPQHF
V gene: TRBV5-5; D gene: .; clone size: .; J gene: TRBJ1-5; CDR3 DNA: TGTGCCAGCAGCTTGGACCACAATAGCAATCAGCCCCAGCATTTT; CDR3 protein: CASSLDHNSNQPQHF
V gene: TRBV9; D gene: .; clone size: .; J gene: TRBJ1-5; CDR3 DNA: TGTGCCAGCAGCGTAGGACAGGCGGGTCAGCCCCAGCATTTT; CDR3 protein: CASSVGQAGQPQHF
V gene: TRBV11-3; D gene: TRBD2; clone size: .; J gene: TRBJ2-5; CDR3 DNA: TGTGCCAGCAGCGGGACTAGCGGGGGGGCTTTACAAGAGACCCAGTACTTC; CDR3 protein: CASSGTSGGALQETQYF
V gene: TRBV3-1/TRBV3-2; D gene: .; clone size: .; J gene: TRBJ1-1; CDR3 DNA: TGTGCCAGCAGCCACAGGGTCACTGAAGCTTTCTTT; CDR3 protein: CASSHRVTEAFF
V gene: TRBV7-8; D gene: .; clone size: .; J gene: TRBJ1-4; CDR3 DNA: TGTGCCAGCAGCTCACCTTGGGGGCGTGTTGAAAAACTGTTTTTT; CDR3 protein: CASSSPWGRVEKLFF
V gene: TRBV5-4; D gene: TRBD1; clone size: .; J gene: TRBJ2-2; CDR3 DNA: TGTGCCATAAGGAGGGACAGGGACATGGAGCTGTTTTTT; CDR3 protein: CAIRRDRDMELFF
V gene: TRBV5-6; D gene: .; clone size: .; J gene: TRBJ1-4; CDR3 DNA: TGTGCCAGCAGCCTCCGACAGGCAACTAATGAAAAACTGTTTTTT; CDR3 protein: CASSLRQATNEKLFF
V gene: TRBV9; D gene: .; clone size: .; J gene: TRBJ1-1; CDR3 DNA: TGTGCCAGCAGCGTAGTGGCAGACACTGAAGCTTTCTTT; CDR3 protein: CASSVVADTEAFF
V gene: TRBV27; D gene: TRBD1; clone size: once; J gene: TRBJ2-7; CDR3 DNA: TGTGCCAGCAGCCCGATTACTCCACAGGGGGCGGGGTACGAGCAGTACTTC; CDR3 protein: CASSPITPQGAGYEQYF